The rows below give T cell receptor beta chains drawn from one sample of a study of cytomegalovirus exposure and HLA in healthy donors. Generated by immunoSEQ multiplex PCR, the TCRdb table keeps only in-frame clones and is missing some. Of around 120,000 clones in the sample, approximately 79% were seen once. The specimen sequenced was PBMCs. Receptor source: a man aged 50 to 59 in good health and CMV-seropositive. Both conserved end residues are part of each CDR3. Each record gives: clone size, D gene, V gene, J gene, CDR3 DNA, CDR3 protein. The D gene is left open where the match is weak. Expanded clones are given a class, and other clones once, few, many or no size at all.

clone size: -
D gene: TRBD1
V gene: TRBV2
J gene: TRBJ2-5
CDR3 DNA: TGTGCCACAGACAGGGGGGGGCGGGCGGAGACCCAGTACTTC
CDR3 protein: CATDRGGRAETQYF

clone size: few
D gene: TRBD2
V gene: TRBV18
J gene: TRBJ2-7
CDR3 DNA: TGTGCCAGCTCACCACGGGGAGGGGCCGAGCAGTACTTC
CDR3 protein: CASSPRGGAEQYF

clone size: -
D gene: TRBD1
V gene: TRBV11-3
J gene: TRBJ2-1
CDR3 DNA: TGTGCCAGCAGCCCTCAAACCGGGACAGGGGGCTACAATGAGCAGTTCTTC
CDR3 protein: CASSPQTGTGGYNEQFF

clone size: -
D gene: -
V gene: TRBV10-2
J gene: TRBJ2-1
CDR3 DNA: TGCGCCAGCAGAGAAATACTAGACCTGGATAATGAGCAGTTCTTC
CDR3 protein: CASREILDLDNEQFF

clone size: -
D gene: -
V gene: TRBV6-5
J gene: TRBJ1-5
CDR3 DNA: TGTGCCAGCGGAGGGGCAGCCGGTCAGCCCCAGCATTTT
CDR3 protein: CASGGAAGQPQHF

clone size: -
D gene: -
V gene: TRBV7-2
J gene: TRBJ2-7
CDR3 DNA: TGTGCCAGCAGCGGAGACGGGGGCGAGCAGTACTTC
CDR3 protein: CASSGDGGEQYF

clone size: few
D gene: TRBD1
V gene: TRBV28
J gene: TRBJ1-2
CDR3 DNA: TGTGCCGGGTGGACAGGGGGCGCGAAGGGCTACACCTTC
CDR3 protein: CAGWTGGAKGYTF

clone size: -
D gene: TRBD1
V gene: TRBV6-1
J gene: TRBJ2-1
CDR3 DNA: TGTGCCAGCAGCTCGGACAGGGGACGTTTGGAGCAGTTCTTC
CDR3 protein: CASSSDRGRLEQFF

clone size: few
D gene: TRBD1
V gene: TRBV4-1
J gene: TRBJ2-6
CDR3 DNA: TGCGCCAGCAGCCAGCCGGGACAGACCTCTGGGGCCAACGTCCTGACTTTC
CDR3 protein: CASSQPGQTSGANVLTF

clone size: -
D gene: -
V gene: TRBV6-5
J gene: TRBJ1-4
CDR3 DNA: TGTGCCACCCGCGGGGGACTAGCAACTAATGAAAAACTGTTTTTT
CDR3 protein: CATRGGLATNEKLFF

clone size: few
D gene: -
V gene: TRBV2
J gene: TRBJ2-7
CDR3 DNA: TGTGCCAGCAGTGGAGGCAGGGGTATTATAGGGCTTGGCGAGCAGTACTTC
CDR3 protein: CASSGGRGIIGLGEQYF

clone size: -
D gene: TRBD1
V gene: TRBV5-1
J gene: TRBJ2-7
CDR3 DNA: TGCGCCAGCAGCTTGGGAGGTAGGACAGGGTTTTACGAGCAGTACTTC
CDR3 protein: CASSLGGRTGFYEQYF

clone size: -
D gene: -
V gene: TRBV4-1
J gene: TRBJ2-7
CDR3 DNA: TGCGCCAGCAGCCAAGGGCGGGGACCCTACGAGCAGTACTTC
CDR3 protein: CASSQGRGPYEQYF

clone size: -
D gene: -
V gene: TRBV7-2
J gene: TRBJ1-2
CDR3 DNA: TGTGCCAGCAGCCCGAATTCACAGGGACCTTATGGCTACACCTTC
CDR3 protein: CASSPNSQGPYGYTF

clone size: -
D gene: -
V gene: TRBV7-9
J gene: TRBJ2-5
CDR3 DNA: TGTGCCAGCAGCCCCATCGCAGTGGAGACCCAGTACTTC
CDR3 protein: CASSPIAVETQYF

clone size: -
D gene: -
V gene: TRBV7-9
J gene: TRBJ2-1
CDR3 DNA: TGTGCCAGCAGGTTGGACAGCCACAATGAGCAGTTCTTC
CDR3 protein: CASRLDSHNEQFF

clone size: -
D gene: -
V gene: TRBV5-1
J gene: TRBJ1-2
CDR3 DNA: TGCGCCAGCAGCTTGAACCGACAGGATGGCTACACCTTC
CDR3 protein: CASSLNRQDGYTF

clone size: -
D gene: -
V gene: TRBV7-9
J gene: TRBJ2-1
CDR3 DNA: TGTGCCAGCAGCTTTACAGAAGGGGGGCAGTTCTTC
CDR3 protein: CASSFTEGGQFF

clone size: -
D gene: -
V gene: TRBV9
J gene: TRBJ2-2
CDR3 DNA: TGTGCCAGCAGCGCCGAGGCCAGGGGTTCGAACACCGGGGAGCTGTTTTTT
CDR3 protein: CASSAEARGSNTGELFF

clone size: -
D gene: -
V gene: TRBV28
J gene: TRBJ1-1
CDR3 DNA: TGTGCCAGCAGTTCTCCGGGACACCTCGGGGCTGAAGCTTTCTTT
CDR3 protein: CASSSPGHLGAEAFF